A selection of T cell receptor beta chains follows, all from one sample in a study of CD8 T cells in ankylosing spondylitis. TCRdb recomputed calls from the 5' RACE reads with MiXCR, one row per CDR3 protein. The data show some 250,000 distinct CDR3 sequences, under 30% seen once. Material for sequencing was blood, either unsorted or a sorted T cell fraction (not recorded which). The receptor set was obtained from a male donor with ankylosing spondylitis or in good health (not recorded which). The CDR3 runs from the conserved cysteine through the conserved F or W. D genes are given only for firm matches. Clone size is stated in some rows and not others, as once, few, many or a class when expanded.

TRBJ2-7	TRBV29-1	-	many	TGCAGCGTTGGTTTGGGACGGATAAGCTCCTACGAGCAGTACTTC	CSVGLGRISSYEQYF
TRBJ1-2	TRBV12-3/TRBV12-4	-	-	TGTGCCAGCAGTTTCTACTACGGAGAGGACTATGGCTACACCTTC	CASSFYYGEDYGYTF
TRBJ2-1	TRBV20-1	-	-	TGCAGTGCTAGCGAGGGGAGCTTGGATGAGCAGTTCTTC	CSASEGSLDEQFF
TRBJ2-5	TRBV12-3/TRBV12-4	-	many	TGTGCCAGCAGTTTTTTCGGTACCGAGACCCAGTACTTC	CASSFFGTETQYF
TRBJ2-1	TRBV29-1	-	-	TGCAGCGTTGCTCCGGTGGGGGAGCAGTTCTTC	CSVAPVGEQFF
TRBJ1-2	TRBV20-1	TRBD1	-	TGCAGTAGTGAACAGGGGGAGAACTATGGCTACACCTTC	CSSEQGENYGYTF
TRBJ1-3	TRBV20-1	-	many	TGCAGTGCTACCCCCGGCAGGGCCGGCTCTGGAAACACCATATATTTT	CSATPGRAGSGNTIYF
TRBJ2-7	TRBV7-9	TRBD1	many	TGTGCCAGCAGCTTACAGGGGGTACACGAGCAGTACTTC	CASSLQGVHEQYF
TRBJ1-5	TRBV29-1	-	-	TGCAGCGTTGCGGGGGCAAATCAGCCCCAGCATTTT	CSVAGANQPQHF
TRBJ2-7	TRBV10-3	TRBD1	many	TGTGCCATCAGTTCTGACAGGGGACCCTACGAGCAGTACTTC	CAISSDRGPYEQYF
TRBJ1-3	TRBV11-2	-	few	TGTGCCAGCAGCTCGATTACCTCTGGAAACACCATATATTTT	CASSSITSGNTIYF
TRBJ1-1	TRBV12-3/TRBV12-4	-	few	TGTGCCAGCAGTTCTGCGGGTATCACTGAAGCTTTCTTT	CASSSAGITEAFF
TRBJ2-1	TRBV20-1	TRBD2	few	TGCAGTGCTTACCCGGGACTAGCGGGGAGGGGTGGGCAGTTCTTC	CSAYPGLAGRGGQFF
TRBJ1-3	TRBV5-6	-	-	TGTGCCAGCAGCTATTCAGGGGATCGAAACACCATATATTTT	CASSYSGDRNTIYF
TRBJ2-2	TRBV15	-	-	TGTGCCACCAGCCCCAACGAGCTAGCTCTAAACACCGGGGAGCTGTTTTTT	CATSPNELALNTGELFF
TRBJ2-5	TRBV9	-	many	TGTGCCAGCAGCGTAGAGGGGCAGGGGAGAGCAGAGACCCAGTACTTC	CASSVEGQGRAETQYF
TRBJ1-4	TRBV7-9	-	-	TGTGCCAGCAGCTCTACAGGGAATAGTAATGAAAAACTGTTTTTT	CASSSTGNSNEKLFF
TRBJ2-7	TRBV7-8	TRBD1	many	TGTGCCAGCAGCTTAGAACAGGGGAAGGACGAGCAGTACTTC	CASSLEQGKDEQYF
TRBJ1-6	TRBV20-1	TRBD1	many	TGCAGTGCTAGAGATCAACCGGGACAGGGGAATTCACCCCTCCACTTT	CSARDQPGQGNSPLHF
TRBJ1-2	TRBV2	-	few	TGTGCCAGCACCGGAGTCGGGACCATCGAGAACTATGGCTACACCTTC	CASTGVGTIENYGYTF
TRBJ2-1	TRBV29-1	-	many	TGCAGCGTTGAAGATCTGACCGACAATGAGCAGTTCTTC	CSVEDLTDNEQFF
TRBJ2-5	TRBV6-5	-	once	TGTGCCAGCAGTTACTCTGGGGTTCTCAGAGAGACCCAGTACTTC	CASSYSGVLRETQYF
TRBJ2-1	TRBV6-2/TRBV6-3	-	-	TGTGCCAGCAGTTCCACCCATAGGGGAAGTGAGCAGTTCTTC	CASSSTHRGSEQFF
TRBJ2-7	TRBV29-1	TRBD1	many	TGCAGCGTACAAACCGGGACAGGGTATACCTACGAGCAGTACTTC	CSVQTGTGYTYEQYF
TRBJ2-3	TRBV29-1	TRBD1	few	TGCAGCGGCCTACAGGGGGCAGATACGCAGTATTTT	CSGLQGADTQYF
TRBJ2-6	TRBV20-1	TRBD2	few	TGCAGTGCTAGAGAGGGCGGGAGCTCTGGGGCCAACGTCCTGACTTTC	CSAREGGSSGANVLTF